The 23 T cell receptor beta chains reported below all come from one sample, sequenced in a study of cytomegalovirus exposure and HLA in healthy donors. Amplification used 60 Vbeta primers and 13 Jbeta primers. Some clones are missing from TCRdb's copy, which holds only in-frame ones; the method was immunoSEQ multiplex PCR. In the table there are 100,000 to 150,000 clones, 70% to 80% of which are singletons. The sample was PBMCs. All receptors derive from a man aged 45-65 years in good health and CMV-seronegative.

V and J are TRBV5-1 and TRBJ1-6; 9 bases align to TRBD1. CDR3 length: 16 amino acids. In germline, CDR1 is SGHRS, CDR2 YFSETQ. V shed 4 bases, J shed 9 bases, and the junction held 11 bases outside the gene matches. As DNA, the CDR3 is TGCGCCAGCAGCCCGGAACAGGGGGCATCGAGTTCACCCCTCCACTTT. This encodes CASSPEQGASSSPLHF.

This clone was observed a handful of times. The chain is built from TRBV7-9 and TRBJ2-5; D remains unclear. The CDR3 loop spans 13 amino acids. Germline loops: CDR1 SEHNR, CDR2 FQNEAQ (reference sequence). With 2 bases removed from V and 0 bases from J, the gap between germline ends came to 4 bases. CDR3 residues: CASSLSNQETQYF. The CDR3 nucleotides are TGTGCCAGCAGCTTATCTAACCAAGAGACCCAGTACTTC.

The gene calls are TRBV5-1 and TRBJ1-1; TRBD1 matches at 7 bases. The CDR3 loop spans 17 amino acids. CDR1 is SGHRS, CDR2 YFSETQ, per germline. Trimming took 4 bases from V and 6 from J; bases not matched to a gene: 18. In DNA form, the CDR3 reads TGCGCCAGCAGCCCAGCCGGCACAGGGGTTTTCGGCGCTGAAGCTTTCTTT. It is translated as CASSPAGTGVFGAEAFF. The variable domain in full, with the rest retrieved from reference TRBV5-1 and TRBJ1-1, is KAGVTQTPRYLIKTRGQQVTLSCSPISGHRSVSWYQQTPGQGLQFLFEYFSETQRNKGNFPGRFSGRQFSNSRSEMNVSTLELGDSALYLCASSPAGTGVFGAEAFFGQGTRLTVV.

The genes are TRBV7-9 and TRBJ2-7; D might be TRBD2 (5 bases). The CDR3 is made up of 13 amino acids. Germline V gene lookup returns CDR1 SEHNR and CDR2 FQNEAQ (reference sequence). V shed 5 bases and J shed 2 bases, with 10 bases lying between them. The CDR3 reads CASSRDPTYEQYV. Written as DNA, the CDR3 is TGTGCCAGCAGCCGGGATCCCACCTACGAGCAGTACGTC.

The table lists this clone with a few counts. The chain uses TRBV30 and TRBJ1-1; no definite D call. The V and J ends lost 1 base and 1 base respectively, with 4 bases between them. The CDR3 contains 12 residues. Germline loops: CDR1 GTSNPN, CDR2 SVGIG (reference sequence). The CDR3 coding sequence is TGTGCCTGGAGTGACGGGAACACTGAAGCTTTCTTT. This gives the protein CAWSDGNTEAFF.

V and J are TRBV7-9 and TRBJ2-7, with a possible D match to TRBD2 (6 bases). Germline V lookup: CDR1 SEHNR, CDR2 FQNEAQ (reference sequence). The V gene lost 1 base and the J gene lost 2 bases, with 12 bases spanning the gap. The length of the CDR3 is 15 residues. CDR3 protein: CASSLGTSYTYEQYF. CDR3 coding DNA: TGTGCCAGCAGCTTAGGTACTAGCTATACCTACGAGCAGTACTTC.

The chain has TRBV7-9 and TRBJ2-5; 11 nucleotides align to TRBD1. The V gene's germline CDR1 is SEHNR and CDR2 FQNEAQ (reference sequence). V shed 5 bases, J shed 7 bases, and the junction held 12 bases outside the gene matches. The CDR3 length is 16 residues. The CDR3 DNA follows: TGTGCCAGCAGCCCACCCCGCGGGGACAGGGGGATGACCCAGTACTTC. Its protein product is CASSPPRGDRGMTQYF.

This chain joins TRBV5-1 and TRBJ2-1; TRBD1 aligns across 7 bases. This CDR3 is built from 18 residues. The junction had 13 bases not matched to a gene; V was cut back by 4 bases and J by 0 bases. The germline CDR1 and CDR2 sequences are SGHRS and YFSETQ. CDR3 nucleotide sequence: TGCGCCAGCAGCCCTTACCCCCGGACAGGACGCTCCTACAATGAGCAGTTCTTC. Its translation is CASSPYPRTGRSYNEQFF.

This clone was counted between two and nine times. The chain combines TRBV11-2 with TRBJ2-5; no clear D gene. The CDR3 extends over 12 amino acids. From germline, CDR1 is SGHAT and CDR2 FQNNGV. Trimming shortened V by 6 bases and J by 0 bases, and 5 bases separated the two germline ends. CDR3 bases: TGTGCCAGCAGTTCGTACCAAGAGACCCAGTACTTC. Translating gives CASSSYQETQYF.

The chain is built from TRBV9 and TRBJ2-1, with TRBD2 as a possible D gene (5 bases). V lost 4 bases and J 6 bases, leaving 20 bases between the germline ends. Germline V gene sequence: CDR1 SGDLS, CDR2 YYNGEE. The CDR3 extends over 16 amino acids. The CDR3 DNA reads TGTGCCAGCAGCATCCGGAAGCTGGAGGAACGCAATGAGCAGTTCTTC. This gives the protein CASSIRKLEERNEQFF.

The chain joins TRBV6-1 to TRBJ2-1, with 11 bases that match TRBD1. The V segment lost 1 base and the J segment 8 bases; nucleotides outside the gene matches: 7. The CDR3 contains 16 residues. CDR1 and CDR2 (germline): MNHNS, SASEGT. The CDR3, as DNA: TGTGCCAGCAGTGAAGAAGCCGGGACAGGGGGTTATGAGCAGTTCTTC. As protein: CASSEEAGTGGYEQFF.

V gene TRBV6-1 combines with J gene TRBJ2-2; 9 nucleotides agree with TRBD2. The CDR3 loop spans 16 amino acids. Losses at the gene ends were 1 base for V and 8 bases for J; bases not matched to a gene: 8. The V gene's germline CDR1 is MNHNS and CDR2 SASEGT. The CDR3 sequence: CASSEVSAGGHGELFF. The CDR3 DNA follows: TGTGCCAGCAGTGAAGTATCCGCGGGGGGGCATGGGGAGCTGTTTTTT.

This chain uses TRBV11-1 with TRBJ2-7; possibly TRBD2 for D (7 bases). The V gene lost 7 bases and the J gene lost 5 bases, with 18 bases spanning the gap. CDR3 length: 14 residues. Germline-derived CDR1 and CDR2 are SGHAT and FQDESV (reference sequence). CDR3 in DNA: TGTGCCAGCACCCCGTGGGGGGGGCTTGACGAGCAGTACTTC. Protein sequence: CASTPWGGLDEQYF.

V is TRBV6-5 and J is TRBJ1-1, with D maybe TRBD1 (5 bases). CDR3 size: 13 residues. Germline assignment: CDR1 MNHEY and CDR2 SVGAGI. V lost 2 bases to trimming and J lost 4 bases, with 8 bases between them. This CDR3 reads CASSYQGLTEAFF. The CDR3 coding sequence is TGTGCCAGCAGTTACCAGGGCCTCACTGAAGCTTTCTTT.

This clone was found once. The chain couples TRBV6-1 to TRBJ2-2; the D gene is possibly TRBD1 (5 bases). Germline V gene data show CDR1 as MNHNS and CDR2 as SASEGT. The CDR3 has 11 residues. Between the trimmed V and J ends, which lost 8 bases and 4 bases, there was a span of 5 bases. The CDR3 bases are TGTGCCAGCCAGGGCACCGGGGAGCTGTTTTTT. This codes for CASQGTGELFF.

CDR3 residues: CASSLDLAGMNTEAFF. DNA for the CDR3: TGTGCCAGCAGCTTGGATCTGGCAGGGATGAACACTGAAGCTTTCTTT. The chain is built from TRBV5-4 and TRBJ1-1, with a weak D call TRBD1 (5 bases). Germline V gene lookup returns CDR1 SGHNT and CDR2 YYREEE (reference sequence). The CDR3 consists of 16 residues. The germline V and J ends were trimmed by 0 bases and 0 bases, with 12 bases remaining between them.

The gene calls are TRBV6-1 and TRBJ2-3; 9 nucleotides match TRBD2. CDR1 is MNHNS and CDR2 is SASEGT in the germline V gene. The V segment lost 1 base and the J segment 4 bases; nucleotides outside the gene matches: 6. The CDR3 length is 16 residues. For the CDR3, the DNA is TGTGCCAGCAGTGAAGGGAGCGGGGGGAGGTCAGATACGCAGTATTTT. Its translation is CASSEGSGGRSDTQYF.

This chain uses TRBV12-5 with TRBJ2-1, with 7 bases aligning to TRBD1. The germline CDR1 and CDR2 sequences are LGHNT and FRNRAP. J was trimmed by 4 bases and V by 6 bases; bases with no gene match: 6. CDR3 size: 14 residues. The CDR3 region is CASGAGTDYNEQFF. CDR3 sequence (DNA): TGTGCTAGTGGAGCCGGGACAGATTACAATGAGCAGTTCTTC.

The gene calls are TRBV2 and TRBJ2-5, with D perhaps matching TRBD2 (6 bases). The CDR3 is 12 amino acids. The ends were cut back, 7 bases at V and 5 bases at J, with 11 bases in the middle. Germline V gene sequence: CDR1 SNHLY, CDR2 FYNNEI. The CDR3 here is CASTTRGETQYF. In DNA, the CDR3 is TGTGCCAGCACCACCCGGGGGGAGACCCAGTACTTC.

The sample holds a few counts of this clone. The chain recombines TRBV7-9 with TRBJ1-5, with D unclear. Trimming removed 3 bases from V and 5 bases from J, with 8 bases in between. The CDR3 sequence is 13 residues long. CDR1 and CDR2 from the germline V gene are SEHNR and FQNEAQ (reference sequence). The CDR3 here is CASSFGVDQPQHF. CDR3 nucleotides: TGTGCCAGCAGCTTTGGAGTGGATCAGCCCCAGCATTTT.

This clone was counted ten times or more. V and J are TRBV18 and TRBJ1-6, with D tentatively TRBD1 (5 bases). Per germline, CDR1 KGHSH and CDR2 LQKENI. This CDR3 region has 16 residues. The V end lost 2 bases, the J end lost 7 bases, and 15 bases lay between the germline ends. The chain's CDR3 is CASSPARARGNSPLHF. Here the CDR3 DNA reads TGTGCCAGCTCACCAGCGAGGGCGCGGGGGAATTCACCCCTCCACTTT.

The V and J genes are TRBV5-1 and TRBJ1-2; D gene ambiguous. This CDR3 spans 13 amino acids. The V end was cut by 1 base, the J end by 6 bases, with 10 bases between. Germline assignment: CDR1 SGHRS and CDR2 YFSETQ. Here the CDR3 reads CASSLNRGDGYTF. The CDR3 DNA sequence: TGCGCCAGCAGCTTGAATCGCGGCGATGGCTACACCTTC.

This sequence joins TRBV2 and TRBJ1-4; D gene uncertain. The V end was cut by 6 bases, the J end by 4 bases, with 6 bases between. CDR1 and CDR2 from the germline V gene are SNHLY and FYNNEI. The CDR3 is 12 residues long. The CDR3 DNA follows: TGTGCCAGCAGCCGGGGTAATGAAAAACTGTTTTTT. Protein product: CASSRGNEKLFF.